These 29 T cell receptor beta chains were sequenced from one sample in a study of blood T cell repertoires in COVID-19. Here immunoSEQ multiplex PCR was the method, and the copy in TCRdb shows in-frame clones only, minus some. The table has 100,000 to 150,000 clones, more than 75% seen once; the top ten hold 1.5% to 1.9%. Specimen: peripheral blood. Source of these receptors: a human donor in a cohort sampled during active COVID-19.

This clone appeared a single time. The chain uses TRBV9 and TRBJ2-7, with 10 bases that match TRBD2. The CDR3 loop spans 15 amino acids. Germline V gene sequence: CDR1 SGDLS, CDR2 YYNGEE. After removal of 3 bases from V and 6 bases from J, the junction contained 9 bases not matched to a gene. The CDR3, as DNA: TGTGCCAGCAGCGAAACTTCTAGCGGGAGTGGCGAGCAGTACTTC. Its protein product is CASSETSSGSGEQYF. The variable domain in full, with the rest retrieved from reference TRBV9 and TRBJ2-7, is DSGVTQTPKHLITATGQRVTLRCSPRSGDLSVYWYQQSLDQGLQFLIQYYNGEERAKGNILERFSAQQFPDLHSELNLSSLELGDSALYFCASSETSSGSGEQYFGPGTRLTVT.

The V call is TRBV9, the J call TRBJ1-4; no clear D. The CDR3 covers 14 residues. Trimming shortened V by 0 bases and J by 8 bases, and 11 bases separated the two germline ends. Germline V lookup: CDR1 SGDLS, CDR2 YYNGEE. CDR3 nucleotides: TGTGCCAGCAGCGTAGGGGTGGTCGGGGAAAAACTGTTTTTT. This encodes CASSVGVVGEKLFF.

The chain recombines TRBV7-4 with TRBJ1-1, with 7 bases identical to TRBD1. From germline, CDR1 is SGHVT and CDR2 SQSDAQ. The CDR3 contains 21 residues. Trimming took 4 bases from V and 1 from J; bases not matched to a gene: 24. This chain's CDR3 is CASSYPPRVGGTTRGNTEAFF. As DNA, the CDR3 is TGTGCCAGCAGCTACCCCCCTCGTGTAGGGGGCACGACCCGAGGGAACACTGAAGCTTTCTTT.

The chain is built from TRBV18 and TRBJ1-2, with D possibly matching TRBD1 (6 bases). V was shortened by 3 bases and J by 2 bases, with 16 bases between the two germline ends. CDR3 length: 16 amino acids. In germline, CDR1 is KGHSH, CDR2 LQKENI. Here the CDR3 reads CASSPRQETRNYGYTF. The CDR3, as DNA: TGTGCCAGCTCACCTAGACAGGAAACCAGAAACTATGGCTACACCTTC.

This chain uses TRBV5-4 with TRBJ2-7; 12 bases are shared with TRBD1. Per the germline V gene, CDR1 is SGHNT and CDR2 is YYREEE (reference sequence). Trimming took 0 bases from V and 4 from J; bases not matched to a gene: 5. The CDR3 spans 16 residues. DNA for the CDR3: TGTGCCAGCAGCTTGGGGGGACAGGGGGCGTTATACGAGCAGTACTTC. Translated: CASSLGGQGALYEQYF.

This sequence joins TRBV28 and TRBJ2-7; tentative D call: TRBD1 (6 bases). Per the germline V gene, CDR1 is MDHEN and CDR2 is SYDVKM. V gave up 8 bases and J gave up 4 bases, with 9 bases separating them. The CDR3 extends over 11 amino acids. CDR3 nucleotides: TGTGCCAGCCAAGGACAGTACGAGCAGTACTTC. This codes for CASQGQYEQYF.

The chain recombines TRBV29-1 with TRBJ2-3; 8 bases fit TRBD1. The CDR3 totals 12 residues. The germline V gene encodes CDR1 SQVTM and CDR2 ANQGSEA. The J segment lost 6 bases and the V segment lost 7 bases, leaving 6 bases of the junction unmatched. The CDR3 spells CSATTGGDTQYF. CDR3 DNA sequence: TGCAGCGCTACTACAGGGGGGGATACGCAGTATTTT.

The rearrangement uses TRBV6-5 and TRBJ2-4; D remains unclear. This CDR3 has 12 amino acids. Between the trimmed V and J ends, which lost 8 bases and 0 bases, there was a span of 5 bases. Germline V lookup: CDR1 MNHEY, CDR2 SVGAGI. As DNA, the CDR3 is TGTGCCAGCTCATTAGCCAAAAACATTCAGTACTTC. This encodes CASSLAKNIQYF.

V is TRBV4-2 and J is TRBJ2-1; 7 nucleotides match TRBD2. Germline V CDR1 and CDR2: LGHNA, YNFKEQ. V was pared by 4 bases and J by 8 bases, with 17 bases of the junction left unmatched. The CDR3 runs to 17 residues. The CDR3 DNA follows: TGTGCCAGCAGCCGACACATTCCGCGGGCGGGAGCGGATGAGCAGTTCTTC. Its protein product is CASSRHIPRAGADEQFF.

This rearrangement joins TRBV5-4 to TRBJ2-7, with 9 bases fitting TRBD1. The CDR3 has 14 residues. Germline CDR1 SGHNT, CDR2 YYREEE (reference sequence). Trimming removed 0 bases from V and 5 bases from J; junction bases left unmatched: 3. The CDR3 loop reads CASSLGQGVNEQYF. The CDR3 nucleotides are TGTGCCAGCAGCTTGGGACAGGGGGTCAACGAGCAGTACTTC.

V usage is TRBV29-1 and J usage is TRBJ2-2, with D possibly matching TRBD1 (6 bases). V was cut by 6 bases and J by 2 bases, with 10 bases left in between. This CDR3 comprises 13 residues. CDR1 and CDR2 from the germline V gene are SQVTM and ANQGSEA. CDR3 sequence: CSVPGQNTGELFF. In nucleotides, the CDR3 is TGCAGCGTGCCGGGACAAAACACCGGGGAGCTGTTTTTT.

The chain carries TRBV7-9 and TRBJ2-1, with 7 bases aligning to TRBD1. This CDR3 is built from 14 residues. After removal of 4 bases from V and 7 bases from J, the junction contained 7 bases not matched to a gene. Germline V gene data show CDR1 as SEHNR and CDR2 as FQNEAQ (reference sequence). CDR3 nucleotides: TGTGCCAGCAGCTGGGCAGGGGGTTTGAATGAGCAGTTCTTC. Translated, it gives CASSWAGGLNEQFF. The variable domain in full, completed from reference TRBV7-9 and TRBJ2-1, reads DTGVSQNPRHKITKRGQNVTFRCDPISEHNRLYWYRQTLGQGPEFLTYFQNEAQLEKSRLLSDRFSAERPKGSFSTLEIQRTEQGDSAMYLCASSWAGGLNEQFFGPGTRLTVL.

The J gene is TRBJ2-3, the V gene TRBV7-2; D perhaps matches TRBD2 (6 bases). The CDR3 totals 15 residues. V lost 3 bases and J 5 bases, leaving 15 bases between the germline ends. In germline, CDR1 is SGHTA, CDR2 FQGNSA. The CDR3 coding sequence is TGTGCCAGCAGCTTGCGGGGTTCGACGGGAGATACGCAGTATTTT. This gives the protein CASSLRGSTGDTQYF.

This chain connects TRBV3-1 (or the pseudogene TRBV3-2) to TRBJ1-1; no definite D call. Looked up from germline, CDR1 is LGHDT and CDR2 is YNNKEL (reference sequence). The CDR3 sequence is 13 residues long. The V gene lost 2 bases and the J gene lost 1 base, with 5 bases spanning the gap. CDR3: CASSQTENTEAFF. In nucleotides, the CDR3 is TGTGCCAGCAGCCAAACAGAGAACACTGAAGCTTTCTTT.

This chain links TRBV4-1 with TRBJ1-2; tentatively, D is TRBD1 (5 bases). The ends were cut back, 0 bases at V and 8 bases at J, with 13 bases in the middle. CDR1 is MGHRA, CDR2 YSYEKL, per germline. The CDR3 runs to 14 residues. In nucleotides, the CDR3 is TGCGCCAGCAGCCAAGACCAGGGCGCGAGCGGCTACACCTTC. Protein sequence: CASSQDQGASGYTF.

CDR3 loop: CASSQAKPLNYEQYF. The CDR3 DNA sequence: TGTGCCAGCAGCCAAGCCAAACCACTTAACTACGAGCAGTACTTC. The rearrangement links TRBV4-2 to TRBJ2-7; D is unresolved. CDR1 is LGHNA, CDR2 YNFKEQ, per germline. Trimming cost V 1 base and J 3 bases, with 13 bases left between them. There are 15 residues in the CDR3.

The chain uses TRBV3-1 (or the pseudogene TRBV3-2) and TRBJ2-3; 10 nucleotides agree with TRBD2. J gave up 7 bases and V 0 bases, and 1 base lay outside the gene matches. The CDR3 is 14 amino acids. CDR1 LGHDT and CDR2 YNNKEL come from the germline V gene (reference sequence). This CDR3 is CASSQDSGGHTQYF. Written as DNA, the CDR3 is TGTGCCAGCAGCCAAGATAGCGGGGGGCATACGCAGTATTTT.

The V and J genes are TRBV12-5 and TRBJ1-6; 10 nucleotides line up with TRBD1. The CDR3 is 14 amino acids. The germline gives CDR1 LGHNT, CDR2 FRNRAP. V lost 4 bases and J lost 6; bases outside the gene matches: 0. As DNA, the CDR3 is TGTGCTAGTGGTTGGACAGGGGGTAATTCACCCCTCCACTTT. This gives the protein CASGWTGGNSPLHF.

V usage is TRBV6-4 and J usage is TRBJ1-1, with 10 positions matching TRBD1. With V trimmed by 8 bases and J by 5 bases, 8 bases remained unmatched. The CDR3 covers 14 residues. Germline loops: CDR1 MRHNA, CDR2 SNTAGT. The CDR3 DNA follows: TGTGCCAGCCAGAGGGGACAGGGGCTTACTGAAGCTTTCTTT. Amino acid sequence: CASQRGQGLTEAFF.

V is TRBV19 and J is TRBJ2-3, with 7 bases identical to TRBD2. Germline CDR1 and CDR2: LNHDA and SQIVND (reference sequence). CDR3 length equals 13 residues. Losses at the gene ends were 8 bases for V and 6 bases for J; bases not matched to a gene: 8. Written as DNA, the CDR3 is TGTGCCAGTCGAAAGGGAGGGGCCGATACGCAGTATTTT. As protein: CASRKGGADTQYF.

The chain links TRBV2 to TRBJ1-5; D unclear. CDR1 is SNHLY and CDR2 is FYNNEI in the germline V gene. CDR3 length: 13 amino acids. Trimming cost V 6 bases and J 2 bases, with 8 bases left between them. The CDR3 sequence is CASSQQGNQPQHF. Written as DNA, the CDR3 is TGTGCCAGCAGCCAGCAGGGCAATCAGCCCCAGCATTTT.

This clone was counted a single time. The chain is built from TRBV19 and TRBJ1-1; D unresolved. V lost 1 base and J lost 5, with 11 bases in between. Germline CDR1 is LNHDA and CDR2 is SQIVND (reference sequence). This CDR3 has 14 residues. As DNA, the CDR3 is TGTGCCAGTAGTATAGGGACGGGAGGGACTGAAGCTTTCTTT. Translated: CASSIGTGGTEAFF.

J is TRBJ2-1 and V is TRBV19; D gene unclear. The germline V gene has CDR1 LNHDA and CDR2 SQIVND (reference sequence). V lost 3 bases and J 5 bases, leaving 11 bases between the germline ends. The length of the CDR3 is 14 residues. CDR3 sequence reads: CASSIGQINNEQFF. CDR3 nucleotide sequence: TGTGCCAGTAGTATTGGGCAGATCAACAATGAGCAGTTCTTC. Using reference TRBV19 and TRBJ2-1 for the parts outside the CDR3, the full variable domain is DGGITQSPKYLFRKEGQNVTLSCEQNLNHDAMYWYRQDPGQGLRLIYYSQIVNDFQKGDIAEGYSVSREKKESFPLTVTSAQKNPTAFYLCASSIGQINNEQFFGPGTRLTVL.

The rearrangement joins TRBV27 to TRBJ2-3; 9 bases align to TRBD2. V was clipped by 6 bases and J by 2 bases; unmatched bases: 9. Germline V gives CDR1 MNHEY, CDR2 SMNVEV (reference sequence). The CDR3 is 16 amino acids. The DNA for the CDR3 is TGTGCCAGCAGCAAGCGGGAGCGGGGGGCCACAGATACGCAGTATTTT. Protein sequence: CASSKRERGATDTQYF.

Worth noting for this clone: Distinct nucleotide sequences in the sample also encode this CDR3. CDR3 residues: CASSLSSGRSSTDTQYF. CDR3 DNA sequence: TGTGCCAGCAGCTTGTCTAGCGGGAGATCTAGCACAGATACGCAGTATTTT. The genes are TRBV5-4 and TRBJ2-3; 10 nucleotides line up with TRBD2. The CDR3 runs 17 residues. V was pared by 1 base and J by 0 bases, with 5 bases of the junction left unmatched. Looked up from germline, CDR1 is SGHNT and CDR2 is YYREEE (reference sequence).

This clone was seen a single time. The chain combines TRBV11-3 with TRBJ2-5; 7 bases line up with TRBD1. The CDR3 runs 14 residues. V gave up 5 bases and J gave up 4 bases; unmatched junction bases: 7. Germline V gene sequence: CDR1 SGHNT, CDR2 YENEEA. CDR3 coding DNA: TGTGCCAGCAGCATGACAGGGTGGGGAGAGACCCAGTACTTC. It yields the protein CASSMTGWGETQYF.

A word on this clone: The junction departs from the called germline gene at one end, perhaps through a read error. This sequence joins TRBV7-7 and TRBJ2-5; 10 nucleotides align to TRBD2. The CDR3 has 16 amino acids. CDR1 SSHAT and CDR2 FNYEAQ come from the germline V gene (reference sequence). The CDR3 nucleotides read TGTGCTAGCAGCCCAACCGGGACTAGCGTTGTAGAGACCCAGTACTTC. It yields the protein CASSPTGTSVVETQYF.

The V call is TRBV20-1, the J call TRBJ2-5, with TRBD2 as a possible D gene (6 bases). This CDR3 has 13 residues. Germline CDR1 DFQATT, CDR2 SNEGSKA (reference sequence). The V and J ends lost 3 bases and 2 bases respectively, with 10 bases between them. The CDR3 nucleotides read TGCAGTGCTAGTCGGGAGCGGCAAGAGACCCAGTACTTC. Its translation: CSASRERQETQYF.

J is TRBJ2-2 and V is TRBV3-1 (or the pseudogene TRBV3-2), with 7 positions matching TRBD1. CDR1 is LGHDT, CDR2 YNNKEL, per germline (reference sequence). V shed 4 bases and J 5 bases; nucleotides not matched to a gene: 10. This CDR3 is built from 16 residues. Here the CDR3 reads CASSRRTGQSTGELFF. The CDR3 DNA reads as TGTGCCAGCAGCCGACGAACGGGACAGAGTACCGGGGAGCTGTTTTTT.